This TCR beta chain comes out of a study of blood T cell repertoires in COVID-19. The trim removed 3 bases at V and 3 bases at J, leaving 4 bases unmatched. CDR1 is SGHRS and CDR2 is YFSETQ in the germline V gene. This CDR3 region has 16 residues. Only in-frame clones appear in the TCRdb table, and some are missing; sequencing was by immunoSEQ multiplex PCR. The repertoire holds 140,000 to 150,000 clones, with 84% as singletons. Enrollees, about 18 to 100 years old, lived in approximately 25 US areas. This clone appeared many times. This chain uses TRBV5-1 with TRBJ1-4; 11 bases align to TRBD1. Material for sequencing was PBMCs or T cells enriched from blood (not recorded which). The TCR originated in a woman between 45 and 60 years old who had been exposed to COVID-19. CDR3 sequence (DNA): TGCGCCAGCAGCTCCGGACAGGGGGCGGCTAATGAAAAACTGTTTTTT. Protein product: CASSSGQGAANEKLFF. Using reference TRBV5-1 and TRBJ1-4 for the parts outside the CDR3, the full variable domain is KAGVTQTPRYLIKTRGQQVTLSCSPISGHRSVSWYQQTPGQGLQFLFEYFSETQRNKGNFPGRFSGRQFSNSRSEMNVSTLELGDSALYLCASSSGQGAANEKLFFGSGTQLSVL.